This T cell receptor (beta chain) was recovered during a study of T cell responses to AZD1222 COVID-19 vaccine. Germline CDR1 is MNHEY and CDR2 is SVGAGI. Trimming shortened V by 4 bases and J by 5 bases, and 14 bases separated the two germline ends. This CDR3 comprises 14 residues. Comments on this clone: Its antigen is not identified.

Method: immunoSEQ multiplex PCR; TCRdb's copy keeps in-frame clones and lacks some. Of about 87,000 clones listed, around nine tenths are singletons. Study outcomes and limitations: Dominant at 160-218 and 743-854, vaccine-associated CD4 TCRs also spanned spike. Just six people given AZD1222 tested seropositive at baseline. None of the repertoires were sampled until the peak T cell response had passed. Close to half of spike-specific TCRs reportedly recognize unmutated variant regions.

Sequenced material: peripheral blood, taken on day 0 of AZD1222 vaccination. The J gene is TRBJ1-2, the V gene TRBV6-5, with a weak D call TRBD1 (5 bases). This clonotype was sampled from an adult in good health. CDR3 in amino acids: CASSSAGVGYGYTF. The CDR3 DNA follows: TGTGCCAGCAGTTCCGCGGGGGTAGGATATGGCTACACCTTC.